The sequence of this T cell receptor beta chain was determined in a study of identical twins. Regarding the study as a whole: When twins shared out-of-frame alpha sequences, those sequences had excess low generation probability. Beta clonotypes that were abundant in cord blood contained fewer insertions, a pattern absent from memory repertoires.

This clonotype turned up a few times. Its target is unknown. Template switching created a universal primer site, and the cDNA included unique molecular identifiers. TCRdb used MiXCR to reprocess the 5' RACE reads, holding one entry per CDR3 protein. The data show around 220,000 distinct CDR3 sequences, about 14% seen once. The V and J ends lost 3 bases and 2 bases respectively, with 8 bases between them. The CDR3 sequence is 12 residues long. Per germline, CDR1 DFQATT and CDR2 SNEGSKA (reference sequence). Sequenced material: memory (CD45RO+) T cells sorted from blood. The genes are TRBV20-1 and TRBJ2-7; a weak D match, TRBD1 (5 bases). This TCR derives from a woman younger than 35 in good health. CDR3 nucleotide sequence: TGCAGTGCTAGGGACATAGCCTACGAGCAGTACTTC. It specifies CSARDIAYEQYF.